This T cell receptor beta chain was retrieved from a study of OX40 agonist ivuxolimab in advanced cancers. Background on the study: Clinicians treated patients with ivuxolimab, an agonistic anti-OX40 (CD134) antibody. Patients in dose escalation had liver, melanoma, kidney or head and neck cancers.

V lost 5 bases to trimming and J lost 2 bases, with 7 bases between them. Germline V gene data show CDR1 as MNHNS and CDR2 as SASEGT. There are 12 residues in the CDR3. A history of autoimmune disease or systemic immunosuppression excluded patients. With baseline, cycle 4 day 1, and cycle 7 day 1 as timepoints, blood was sampled. Profiling relied on immunoSEQ multiplex PCR, and the TCRdb table lists in-frame clones only, not all of them. The data contain around 39,000 clones, approximately 80% of them singletons. This clonotype was sampled from an adult with an advanced solid tumor such as melanoma, head and neck, liver or kidney cancer. The V call is TRBV6-1, the J call TRBJ2-7; D tentatively fits TRBD1 or TRBD2 (5 bases each). This specimen consisted of CD4+ or CD8+ T cells sorted from blood, obtained in a trial of the OX40 agonist ivuxolimab. CDR3 bases: TGTGCCAGCAGTCGGGACGCCTACGAGCAGTACTTC. Its protein product is CASSRDAYEQYF.